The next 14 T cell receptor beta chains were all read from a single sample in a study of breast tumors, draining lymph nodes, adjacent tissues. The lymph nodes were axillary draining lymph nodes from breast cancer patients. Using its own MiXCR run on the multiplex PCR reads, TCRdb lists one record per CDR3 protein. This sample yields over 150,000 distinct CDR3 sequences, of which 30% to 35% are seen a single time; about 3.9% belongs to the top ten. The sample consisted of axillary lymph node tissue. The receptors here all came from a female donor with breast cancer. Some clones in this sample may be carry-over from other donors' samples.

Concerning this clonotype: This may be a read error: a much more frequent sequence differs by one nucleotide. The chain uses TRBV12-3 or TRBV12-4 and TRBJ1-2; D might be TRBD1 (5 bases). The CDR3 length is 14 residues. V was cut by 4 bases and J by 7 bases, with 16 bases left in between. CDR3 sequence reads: CASSSTENLCGYTF. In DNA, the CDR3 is TGTGCCAGCAGTTCGACAGAGAATCTATGTGGCTACACCTTC.

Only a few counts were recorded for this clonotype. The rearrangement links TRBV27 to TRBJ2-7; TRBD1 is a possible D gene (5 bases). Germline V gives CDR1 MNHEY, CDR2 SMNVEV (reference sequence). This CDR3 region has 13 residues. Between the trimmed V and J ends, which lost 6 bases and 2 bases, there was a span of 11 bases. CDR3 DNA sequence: TGTGCCAGCAGCTCCAGGGTTACCTACGAGCAGTACTTC. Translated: CASSSRVTYEQYF.

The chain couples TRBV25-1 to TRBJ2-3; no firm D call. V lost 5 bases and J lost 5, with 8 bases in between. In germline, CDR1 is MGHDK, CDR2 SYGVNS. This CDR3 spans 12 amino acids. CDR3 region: CASSRAIDTQYF. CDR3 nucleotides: TGTGCCAGCAGTAGGGCCATAGATACGCAGTATTTT. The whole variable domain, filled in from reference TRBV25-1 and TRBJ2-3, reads EADIYQTPRYLVIGTGKKITLECSQTMGHDKMYWYQQDPGMELHLIHYSYGVNSTEKGDLSSESTVSRIRTEHFPLTLESARPSHTSQYLCASSRAIDTQYFGPGTRLTVL.

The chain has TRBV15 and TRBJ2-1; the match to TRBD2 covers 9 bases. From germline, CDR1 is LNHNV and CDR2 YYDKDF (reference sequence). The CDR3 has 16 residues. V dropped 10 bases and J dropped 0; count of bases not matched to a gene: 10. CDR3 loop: CAIEIRSGSSYNEQFF. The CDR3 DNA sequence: TGTGCCATCGAAATTCGTAGCGGGAGCTCCTACAATGAGCAGTTCTTC.

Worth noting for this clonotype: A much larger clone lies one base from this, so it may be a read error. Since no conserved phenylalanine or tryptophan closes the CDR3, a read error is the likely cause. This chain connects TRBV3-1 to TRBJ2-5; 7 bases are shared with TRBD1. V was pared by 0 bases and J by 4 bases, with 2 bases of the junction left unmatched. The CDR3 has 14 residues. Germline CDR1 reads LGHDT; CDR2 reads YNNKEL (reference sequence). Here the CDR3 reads CASSQEEGAETQYL. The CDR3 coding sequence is TGTGCCAGCAGCCAAGAAGAGGGGGCAGAGACCCAGTACCTC.

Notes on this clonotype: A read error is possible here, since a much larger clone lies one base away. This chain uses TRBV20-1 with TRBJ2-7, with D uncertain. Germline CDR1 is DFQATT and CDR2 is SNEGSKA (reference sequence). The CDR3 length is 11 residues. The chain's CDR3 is CSARAYYEQSF. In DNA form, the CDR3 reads TGCAGTGCTAGAGCGTATTACGAGCAGTCCTTC.

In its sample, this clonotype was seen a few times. CDR3 sequence: CASSSRWTGANQPQHF. The CDR3 DNA follows: TGTGCCAGCAGTTCCAGGTGGACAGGAGCCAATCAGCCCCAGCATTTT. The V gene is TRBV27, the J gene TRBJ1-5, with 7 nucleotides matching TRBD1. The length of the CDR3 is 16 residues. Germline lookup yields CDR1 MNHEY and CDR2 SMNVEV (reference sequence). V was pared by 4 bases and J by 3 bases, with 9 bases of the junction left unmatched.

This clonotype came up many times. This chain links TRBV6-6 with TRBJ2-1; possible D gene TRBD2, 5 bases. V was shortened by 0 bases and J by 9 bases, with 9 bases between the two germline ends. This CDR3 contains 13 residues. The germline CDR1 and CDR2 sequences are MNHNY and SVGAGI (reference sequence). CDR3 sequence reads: CASSYSRVGEQFF. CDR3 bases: TGTGCCAGCAGTTACTCGAGGGTGGGTGAGCAGTTCTTC.

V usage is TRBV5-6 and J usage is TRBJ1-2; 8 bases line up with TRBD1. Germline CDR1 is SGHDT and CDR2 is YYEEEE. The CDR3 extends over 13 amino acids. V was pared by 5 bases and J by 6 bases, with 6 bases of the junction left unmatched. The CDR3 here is CASRRTGNHGYTF. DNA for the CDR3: TGTGCCAGCAGGCGGACAGGGAACCATGGCTACACCTTC.

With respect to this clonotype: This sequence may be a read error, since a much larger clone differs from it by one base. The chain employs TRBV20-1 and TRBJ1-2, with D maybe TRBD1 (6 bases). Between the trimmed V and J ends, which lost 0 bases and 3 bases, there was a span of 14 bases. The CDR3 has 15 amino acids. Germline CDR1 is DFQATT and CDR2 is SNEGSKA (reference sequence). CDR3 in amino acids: CSAREGRGRYYGYTF. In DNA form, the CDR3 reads TGCAGTGCTAGAGAAGGAAGGGGGAGGTACTATGGCTACACCTTC.

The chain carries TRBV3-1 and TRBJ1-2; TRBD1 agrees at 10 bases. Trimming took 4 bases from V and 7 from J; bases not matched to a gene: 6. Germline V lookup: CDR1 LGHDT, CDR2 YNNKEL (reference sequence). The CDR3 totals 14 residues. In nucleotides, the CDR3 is TGTGCCAGCAGCCCCCAGACAGGGGGCGGTGGCTACACCTTC. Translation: CASSPQTGGGGYTF.

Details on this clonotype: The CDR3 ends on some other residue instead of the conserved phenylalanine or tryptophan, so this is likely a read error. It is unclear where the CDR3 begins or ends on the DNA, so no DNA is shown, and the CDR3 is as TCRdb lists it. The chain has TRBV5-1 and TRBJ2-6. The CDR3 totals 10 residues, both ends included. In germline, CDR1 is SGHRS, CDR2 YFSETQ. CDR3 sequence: CASSLVTPNT.

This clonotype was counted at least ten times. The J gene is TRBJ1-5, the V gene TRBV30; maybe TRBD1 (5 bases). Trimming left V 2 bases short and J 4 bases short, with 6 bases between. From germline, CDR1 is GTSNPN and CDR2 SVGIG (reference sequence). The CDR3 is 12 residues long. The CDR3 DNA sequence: TGTGCCTGGAGTAAGGGGAATCAGCCCCAGCATTTT. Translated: CAWSKGNQPQHF.

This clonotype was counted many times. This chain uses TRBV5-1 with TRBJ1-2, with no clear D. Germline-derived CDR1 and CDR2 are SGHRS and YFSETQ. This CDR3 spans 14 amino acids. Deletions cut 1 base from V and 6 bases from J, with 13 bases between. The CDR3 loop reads CASSLTREADGYTF. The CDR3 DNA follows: TGCGCCAGCAGCTTGACGCGGGAAGCAGATGGCTACACCTTC.